Listed below are T cell receptor beta chains from one sample, sequenced in a study of blood T cell repertoires in COVID-19. The method was immunoSEQ multiplex PCR; TCRdb's version includes in-frame clones alone and lacks a portion of them. The data show some 170,000 clones, roughly 86% seen once. The sequencing sample was made of peripheral blood. These receptors were taken from a woman aged 55-70 years who had recovered from COVID-19. Both conserved end residues are part of each CDR3. The D gene is left open where the match is weak. A clone size is listed for some rows: how often the clone was seen (once, few, many), or a class if it is expanded.

j_call,d_call,v_call,clone_size,cdr3_aa,cdr3_nt
TRBJ2-2,NA,TRBV24-1,NA,CATSDWAAGELFF,TGTGCCACCAGTGATTGGGCCGCAGGGGAGCTGTTTTTT
TRBJ2-2,TRBD2,TRBV5-1,NA,CASSVGRGDGELFF,TGCGCCAGCAGCGTAGGACGGGGGGACGGGGAGCTGTTTTTT
TRBJ1-2,TRBD1,TRBV5-4,NA,CASSPKGQNYGYTF,TGTGCCAGCAGCCCGAAGGGACAGAACTATGGCTACACCTTC
TRBJ2-7,NA,TRBV4-1,NA,CASSQDLGRVGEQYF,TGCGCCAGCAGCCAAGATCTGGGCAGGGTCGGCGAGCAGTACTTC
TRBJ2-7,NA,TRBV5-1,NA,CASSLAGMDEQYF,TGCGCCAGCAGCTTAGCAGGGATGGACGAGCAGTACTTC
TRBJ1-3,NA,TRBV18,NA,CASSPQQVSGNTIYF,TGTGCCAGCTCACCGCAACAGGTTTCTGGAAACACCATATATTTT
TRBJ2-4,TRBD1,TRBV28,NA,CASSPTGENIQYF,TGTGCCAGCAGCCCGACAGGGGAAAACATTCAGTACTTC
TRBJ2-7,TRBD2,TRBV4-2,NA,CASSPLGGVRGESYEQYF,TGTGCCAGCAGCCCTCTGGGGGGGGTGAGGGGAGAATCCTACGAGCAGTACTTC
TRBJ2-7,NA,TRBV7-9,NA,CASSAHYEQYF,TGTGCCAGCAGCGCACACTACGAGCAGTACTTC
TRBJ2-7,TRBD1,TRBV19,NA,CASSRQGYEQYF,TGTGCCAGTAGTAGACAGGGCTACGAGCAGTACTTC
TRBJ1-6,NA,TRBV23-1,NA,CASSLNNSPLHF,TGCGCCAGCAGCCTTAATAATTCACCCCTCCACTTT
TRBJ1-5,NA,TRBV2,NA,CASSAQLNQPQHF,TGTGCCAGCAGTGCCCAGTTAAATCAGCCCCAGCATTTT
TRBJ2-2,TRBD1,TRBV5-1,NA,CAGPGQGTGELFF,TGCGCCGGGCCGGGACAGGGAACCGGGGAGCTGTTTTTT
TRBJ2-1,TRBD2,TRBV27,NA,CAISPGGVAARNEQFF,TGTGCCATCTCCCCTGGGGGGGTAGCGGCGAGGAATGAGCAGTTCTTC
TRBJ2-5,NA,TRBV19,once,CASSFQGLNGETQYF,TGTGCCAGTAGTTTTCAGGGCCTCAATGGGGAGACCCAGTACTTC
TRBJ2-3,NA,TRBV19,NA,CASSIMVALSPAGTDTQYF,TGTGCCAGTAGTATAATGGTTGCGTTGTCGCCCGCGGGCACAGATACGCAGTATTTT
TRBJ2-1,NA,TRBV6-4,NA,CASSDEVGDEQFF,TGTGCCAGCAGTGACGAAGTAGGGGATGAGCAGTTCTTC
TRBJ2-5,NA,TRBV5-4,NA,CASSFRQYKETQYF,TGTGCCAGCAGCTTCCGCCAGTATAAAGAGACCCAGTACTTC
TRBJ1-2,NA,TRBV5-1,NA,CASSQTGNYGYTF,TGCGCCAGCAGCCAAACAGGGAACTATGGCTACACCTTC
TRBJ1-3,TRBD1,TRBV29-1,once,CSVLTGPVSGNTIYF,TGCAGCGTCCTGACAGGGCCGGTCTCTGGAAACACCATATATTTT
TRBJ1-5,NA,TRBV23-1,NA,CASRLQRSNQPQHF,TGCGCCAGCAGGCTCCAACGGAGCAATCAGCCCCAGCATTTT
TRBJ1-6,NA,TRBV28,NA,CASSLGQTSPLHF,TGTGCCAGCAGTTTAGGACAGACTTCACCCCTCCACTTT
TRBJ2-7,TRBD2,TRBV9,NA,CASSVERGEYEQYF,TGTGCCAGCAGCGTAGAACGGGGGGAATACGAGCAGTACTTC
TRBJ2-7,TRBD1,TRBV5-6,once,CASSVRRTGSYEQYF,TGTGCCAGCAGCGTCCGCAGGACAGGTTCCTACGAGCAGTACTTC
TRBJ2-5,NA,TRBV5-6,once,CASSLAPIRKRGETQYF,TGTGCCAGCAGCTTGGCCCCCATTAGAAAAAGGGGAGAGACCCAGTACTTC
TRBJ2-5,TRBD1,TRBV7-9,NA,CASSLRDRGWYQETQYF,TGTGCCAGCAGCTTACGGGACAGGGGGTGGTACCAAGAGACCCAGTACTTC
TRBJ1-1,TRBD1,TRBV7-8,few,CASSSRDRGTGTEAFF,TGTGCCAGCAGCTCGCGGGACAGGGGAACGGGGACTGAAGCTTTCTTT
TRBJ2-2,NA,TRBV27,NA,CASSLARGVNTGELFF,TGTGCCAGCAGTTTAGCCCGCGGGGTGAACACCGGGGAGCTGTTTTTT
TRBJ1-5,NA,TRBV5-1,NA,CASSLGTDSNQPQHF,TGCGCCAGCAGCTTGGGGACAGATAGCAATCAGCCCCAGCATTTT
TRBJ2-1,TRBD2,TRBV4-2,once,CASSQDLAGGRQQFF,TGTGCCAGCAGCCAAGATCTCGCGGGGGGGCGGCAGCAGTTCTTC
TRBJ2-5,TRBD1,TRBV5-1,NA,CASSSGQGGETQYF,TGCGCCAGCAGTTCTGGACAGGGTGGGGAGACCCAGTACTTC
TRBJ2-7,TRBD2,TRBV7-6,NA,CASSLGPQLAGLTYEQYF,TGTGCCAGCAGCTTAGGCCCGCAACTAGCGGGGCTAACCTACGAGCAGTACTTC
TRBJ2-4,NA,TRBV2,NA,CATHRDTENIQYF,TGTGCCACCCACCGGGACACAGAAAACATTCAGTACTTC
TRBJ1-2,NA,TRBV28,NA,CASSSLWRGYGYTF,TGTGCCAGCAGTTCCTTGTGGAGGGGCTATGGCTACACCTTC
TRBJ2-1,TRBD2,TRBV27,few,CASSLGLAGGNEQFF,TGTGCCAGCAGTTTGGGCCTAGCGGGGGGGAATGAGCAGTTCTTC
TRBJ1-5,NA,TRBV7-6,NA,CASSPDNHQPQHF,TGTGCCAGCAGCCCAGACAACCATCAGCCCCAGCATTTT
TRBJ2-2,NA,TRBV9,NA,CASSVDGYTGELFF,TGTGCCAGCAGCGTTGACGGGTACACCGGGGAGCTGTTTTTT
TRBJ2-7,NA,TRBV5-4,NA,CASSQEIGRGYEQYF,TGTGCCAGCAGCCAAGAGATTGGCAGGGGCTACGAGCAGTACTTC
TRBJ2-5,TRBD1,TRBV7-6,NA,CASRLQGKGQETQYF,TGTGCCAGCAGGCTACAGGGGAAGGGGCAAGAGACCCAGTACTTC
TRBJ1-1,NA,TRBV6-5,NA,CASSYSGGDTEAFF,TGTGCCAGCAGTTACTCAGGGGGTGACACTGAAGCTTTCTTT
TRBJ2-5,TRBD1,TRBV11-2,NA,CASSLQGARGETQYF,TGTGCCAGCAGCTTACAGGGGGCGCGAGGGGAGACCCAGTACTTC
TRBJ1-2,NA,TRBV2,NA,CASSPPSNYGYTF,TGTGCCAGCAGTCCCCCGTCTAACTATGGCTACACCTTC
TRBJ2-1,NA,TRBV7-9,NA,CASSLEGDNEQFF,TGTGCCAGCAGCTTAGAAGGGGACAATGAGCAGTTCTTC
TRBJ2-2,TRBD2,TRBV18,NA,CASSLLAGENTGELFF,TGTGCCAGCTCCCTCCTCGCGGGGGAGAACACCGGGGAGCTGTTTTTT
TRBJ2-2,TRBD2,TRBV5-1,NA,CASSELAGGPNTGELFF,TGCGCCAGCAGCGAGCTAGCGGGGGGCCCGAACACCGGGGAGCTGTTTTTT
TRBJ1-1,NA,TRBV18,few,CASSRDGQNTEAFF,TGTGCCAGCTCACGAGACGGACAGAACACTGAAGCTTTCTTT
TRBJ2-3,TRBD2,TRBV25-1,NA,CATLAGGPGDTQYF,TGTGCCACACTAGCGGGGGGGCCCGGAGATACGCAGTATTTT
TRBJ2-7,TRBD1,TRBV5-1,NA,CASSPGRNRGISYEQYF,TGCGCCAGCAGCCCAGGACGTAACAGGGGGATCTCCTACGAGCAGTACTTC
TRBJ2-1,NA,TRBV9,NA,CASSVARLGSSYNEQFF,TGTGCCAGCAGCGTAGCTAGACTAGGAAGCTCCTACAATGAGCAGTTCTTC
TRBJ1-5,NA,TRBV2,few,CASSERRASNQPQHF,TGTGCCAGCAGTGAGAGGCGGGCCAGCAATCAGCCCCAGCATTTT
TRBJ2-5,TRBD1,TRBV6-5,NA,CASSYIGTAAQETQYF,TGTGCCAGCAGTTACATAGGGACAGCCGCTCAAGAGACCCAGTACTTC
TRBJ1-2,NA,TRBV27,NA,CASSLSGIYGYTF,TGTGCCAGCAGTTTATCTGGCATTTATGGCTACACCTTC
TRBJ2-1,TRBD2,TRBV14,NA,CASSQLSGGGGAYNEQFF,TGTGCCAGCAGCCAATTGTCGGGCGGCGGGGGGGCCTACAATGAGCAGTTCTTC
TRBJ2-7,NA,TRBV5-1,NA,CASSLNSESSYEQYF,TGCGCCAGCAGCTTGAACAGTGAGAGCTCCTACGAGCAGTACTTC
TRBJ1-4,TRBD1,TRBV5-1,NA,CASSIQGAFEKLFF,TGCGCCAGCAGCATACAGGGGGCTTTTGAAAAACTGTTTTTT